Each of the 17 T cell receptor beta chains below was sequenced from the same sample in a study of Tregs in tolerant kidney transplant recipients. Repertoires were generated with immunoSEQ multiplex PCR, while TCRdb's copy carries only in-frame clones and drops some. The sample lists approximately 260,000 clones, about 80% occurring once. Sequenced material: CD4+ T cells from blood. The receptor set was obtained from a human donor in good health.

The V call is TRBV5-8, the J call TRBJ2-2, with unresolved D. This CDR3 is 13 amino acids long. Germline V gene sequence: CDR1 SGHTS, CDR2 YDEGEE. V shed 1 base and J shed 6 bases, with 7 bases lying between them. For the CDR3, the DNA is TGTGCCAGCAGCTTGATCCGGGCCGGGGAGCTGTTTTTT. Translating gives CASSLIRAGELFF.

The chain joins TRBV7-9 to TRBJ2-5; D gene ambiguous. Germline lookup yields CDR1 SEHNR and CDR2 FQNEAQ (reference sequence). V lost 1 base, J lost 6 bases, and 6 bases lay in between. CDR3 length: 12 amino acids. The CDR3 spells CASSLVDKTQYF. CDR3 nucleotide sequence: TGTGCCAGCAGCTTAGTAGATAAGACCCAGTACTTC.

The chain is built from TRBV5-1 and TRBJ2-3, with 9 bases aligning to TRBD1. The CDR3 sequence is 16 residues long. The ends lost 2 bases at V and 4 bases at J; junction bases unmatched: 8. Germline CDR1 and CDR2: SGHRS and YFSETQ. The CDR3 DNA reads TGCGCCAGCAGCTTAACCGGGACAGGGAGGGCAGATACGCAGTATTTT. Protein sequence: CASSLTGTGRADTQYF. The full variable domain, rest sourced from reference TRBV5-1 and TRBJ2-3, is KAGVTQTPRYLIKTRGQQVTLSCSPISGHRSVSWYQQTPGQGLQFLFEYFSETQRNKGNFPGRFSGRQFSNSRSEMNVSTLELGDSALYLCASSLTGTGRADTQYFGPGTRLTVL.

The chain is built from TRBV7-2 and TRBJ2-1; D is perhaps TRBD2 (5 bases). From germline, CDR1 is SGHTA and CDR2 FQGNSA. The CDR3 extends over 14 amino acids. Trimming stripped 4 bases from V and 4 bases from J, with 11 bases between. CDR3 sequence: CASSSPRTYNEQFF. In DNA, the CDR3 is TGTGCCAGCAGCTCCCCTAGGACTTACAATGAGCAGTTCTTC.

This chain's CDR3 is CASSPGAGRNSPLHF. The CDR3 DNA reads as TGTGCCAGCAGCCCAGGCGCAGGGCGCAATTCACCCCTCCACTTT. The chain joins TRBV2 to TRBJ1-6, with D possibly TRBD1 on 5 matching bases. The CDR3 has 15 amino acids. The V gene lost 6 bases and the J gene lost 7 bases, with 16 bases spanning the gap. Germline CDR1 is SNHLY and CDR2 is FYNNEI.

The CDR3 DNA reads as TGTGCCAGTAGTCCAGGGTCAGATACGCAGTATTTT. Translation gives CASSPGSDTQYF. V usage is TRBV19 and J usage is TRBJ2-3, with D possibly TRBD1 on 5 matching bases. The V end was cut by 5 bases, the J end by 4 bases, with 7 bases between. This CDR3 comprises 12 residues. Germline V gives CDR1 LNHDA, CDR2 SQIVND (reference sequence).

V is TRBV2 and J is TRBJ1-3, with 9 bases matching TRBD1. The CDR3 contains 16 residues. The V gene end was trimmed by 4 bases and the J gene end by 2 bases; junction bases not matched to a gene: 6. Germline V gene lookup returns CDR1 SNHLY and CDR2 FYNNEI. CDR3 sequence: CASSGITGGAGNTIYF. In nucleotides, the CDR3 is TGTGCCAGCAGTGGGATCACAGGGGGCGCTGGAAACACCATATATTTT. The whole variable domain, filled in from reference TRBV2 and TRBJ1-3, reads EPEVTQTPSHQVTQMGQEVILRCVPISNHLYFYWYRQILGQKVEFLVSFYNNEISEKSEIFDDQFSVERPDGSNFTLKIRSTKLEDSAMYFCASSGITGGAGNTIYFGEGSWLTVV.

This chain connects TRBV7-9 to TRBJ1-2; D is possibly TRBD1 (6 bases). The CDR3 spans 13 residues. The germline gives CDR1 SEHNR, CDR2 FQNEAQ (reference sequence). Trimming removed 3 bases from V and 4 bases from J, with 9 bases in between. DNA for the CDR3: TGTGCCAGCAGCTTGACAGGTTTCTATGGCTACACCTTC. This translates into CASSLTGFYGYTF.

The V gene is TRBV18, the J gene TRBJ1-4; 11 bases line up with TRBD1. With V trimmed by 1 base and J by 1 base, 5 bases remained unmatched. The germline V gene encodes CDR1 KGHSH and CDR2 LQKENI. The CDR3 spans 18 residues. CDR3 bases: TGTGCCAGCTCACCACGGGGGACAGGGGGAAGAACTAATGAAAAACTGTTTTTT. Protein sequence: CASSPRGTGGRTNEKLFF.

V and J are TRBV6-5 and TRBJ2-3; TRBD2 might be the D (6 bases). Trimming took off 7 bases at V and 4 bases at J, with 18 bases between the two ends. The V gene's germline CDR1 is MNHEY and CDR2 SVGAGI. The CDR3 runs 15 residues. The CDR3 spells CASIGRELSPDTQYF. For the CDR3, the DNA is TGTGCCAGCATAGGGCGGGAATTAAGTCCAGATACGCAGTATTTT.

This chain links TRBV6-5 with TRBJ1-2; weak D call: TRBD1 (6 bases). V lost 7 bases and J 8 bases, leaving 17 bases between the germline ends. The germline V gene has CDR1 MNHEY and CDR2 SVGAGI. This CDR3 comprises 13 residues. The CDR3 protein is CASTYRVEKGYTF. The DNA for the CDR3 is TGTGCCAGCACCTACAGGGTCGAAAAAGGCTACACCTTC.

The table lists this clone with a few counts. V is TRBV4-1 and J is TRBJ2-1; D is uncertain. Per germline, CDR1 MGHRA and CDR2 YSYEKL. V was clipped by 2 bases and J by 6 bases, with 8 bases between them. The CDR3 is made up of 13 amino acids. The CDR3 DNA reads as TGCGCCAGCAGCCAACCCATGGGCAATGAGCAGTTCTTC. It specifies CASSQPMGNEQFF.

The chain links TRBV11-2 to TRBJ2-1; 7 nucleotides align to TRBD1. The CDR3 contains 14 residues. V trimming: 3 bases; J trimming: 7 bases; junction bases outside the gene matches: 6. Looked up from germline, CDR1 is SGHAT and CDR2 is FQNNGV. The CDR3: CASSLRQGRNEQFF. CDR3 coding DNA: TGTGCCAGCAGCTTGAGACAGGGCAGGAATGAGCAGTTCTTC.

This chain connects TRBV19 to TRBJ1-1; no clear D. Germline V gene data show CDR1 as LNHDA and CDR2 as SQIVND (reference sequence). V was pared by 1 base and J by 7 bases, with 7 bases between. This CDR3 region has 12 residues. The CDR3 protein is CASSIAGFEAFF. DNA of the CDR3: TGTGCCAGTAGTATAGCGGGCTTTGAAGCTTTCTTT.

As to this clone: The same CDR3 also results from other DNA sequences found in this sample. This sequence joins TRBV7-3 and TRBJ1-6, with 9 bases lining up with TRBD1. Germline trimming cut 1 base from V and 7 bases from J; bases unmatched to any gene: 2. Germline V gene data show CDR1 as SGHTA and CDR2 as FQGTGA. CDR3 length equals 15 residues. The CDR3 protein is CASSLMGQGNSPLHF. CDR3 nucleotides: TGTGCCAGCAGCTTAATGGGACAGGGCAATTCACCCCTCCACTTT.

The rearrangement links TRBV4-1 to TRBJ2-3; no reliable D call. This CDR3 has 13 amino acids. Trimming removed 4 bases from V and 7 bases from J, with 12 bases in between. CDR1 is MGHRA and CDR2 is YSYEKL in the germline V gene. The CDR3 spells CASSLDLRNTQYF. The CDR3 nucleotides read TGCGCCAGCAGCCTAGACCTCAGGAATACGCAGTATTTT.

This clone appeared a single time. The same CDR3 also results from other DNA sequences found in this sample. The J gene is TRBJ1-5, the V gene TRBV5-4; 9 bases are a match to TRBD1. The V and J ends lost 0 bases and 4 bases, in that order; junction bases with no gene match: 2. This CDR3 contains 15 residues. In germline, CDR1 is SGHNT, CDR2 YYREEE (reference sequence). The CDR3 is CASSLGGTGNQPQHF. CDR3 coding DNA: TGTGCCAGCAGCTTGGGAGGGACAGGGAATCAGCCCCAGCATTTT.